Described below is a single T cell receptor (beta chain) sequence and its context. With V trimmed by 6 bases and J by 5 bases, 7 bases remained unmatched. The CDR3 totals 13 residues. Germline loops: CDR1 MNHEY, CDR2 SMNVEV (reference sequence). As processed by the authors: Using reference gene primer amplification, nucleated cell counts were estimated. The repertoire was sequenced with immunoSEQ multiplex PCR; TCRdb's copy has only in-frame clones and lacks some. The V and J calls and clone size are taken from that table; D and trimming were inferred from the DNA. The sample has about 240,000 clones; roughly 87% are singletons. This record comes from a study of blood T cell repertoires in COVID-19. On the study more broadly: Donors in the United States, Italy and Spain gave samples during acute or convalescent COVID-19. The analysed material was cDNA or gDNA that came from T cells, B-cell-depleted T cells, or PBMCs.

The sequenced sample consisted of peripheral blood. The receptor comes from a man aged 55 to 69 who had recovered from COVID-19. The chain uses TRBV27 and TRBJ2-7; 7 positions agree with TRBD1. CDR3 in DNA: TGTGCCAGCAGGAGACAGGGTGTGAACGAGCAGTACTTC. This translates into CASRRQGVNEQYF.